This T cell receptor beta chain was recorded in a study of human T cells and chemical hapten exposure. This clonotype was counted between two and nine times. Trimming took 3 bases from V and 4 from J, leaving 14 bases between them. Germline assignment: CDR1 SGHTA and CDR2 FQGNSA. The CDR3 extends over 15 amino acids. The time point denotes: patch test 2, 6 weeks after DPC sensitization. Treatment in this sample: therapeutic diphenylcyclopropenone sensitization with weekly scalp DPC. TCRdb called the RACE reads again in MiXCR, with one record for every CDR3 protein. The top ten clones hold about 5% of a sample with about 350,000 distinct CDR3 sequences, about 6.9% of them seen once.

The TCR comes from a woman younger than 35 with alopecia areata. Some clones in this sample may be carry-over from other donors' samples. This sample comprised whole blood, obtained in connection with sensitization to the hapten diphenylcyclopropenone (DPC). This chain connects TRBV7-2 to TRBJ2-3; D may correspond to TRBD1 or TRBD2 (5 bases each). The CDR3 loop reads CASSFSRDGADTQYF. The CDR3 nucleotides read TGTGCCAGCAGCTTCTCCAGGGACGGGGCAGATACGCAGTATTTT.